This TCR beta chain originates from a study of CD8+ T cells in alopecia areata. Study information: Patients received oral tofacitinib, 5 to 10 mg twice daily, for moderate-to-severe alopecia areata. The authors scored treated patients' severity by affected scalp percentage.

Treatment: oral pan-JAK inhibitor, 5-10 mg twice daily. This CDR3 spans 15 amino acids. J was trimmed by 4 bases and V by 6 bases; bases with no gene match: 11. CDR1 and CDR2 from the germline V gene are SQVTM and ANQGSEA. It was cDNA, reverse transcribed from extracted RNA, that served as the sequencing template. TCRdb keeps only in-frame clones here, not all; method: immunoSEQ multiplex PCR. This table holds about 210,000 clones, 35% to 40% found once. The J gene is TRBJ2-2, the V gene TRBV29-1; 7 bases line up with TRBD1. This receptor was obtained from a human donor with alopecia areata. The sequencing here drew on CD4+ T cells sorted from blood, taken between weeks 30 and 35, from a patient treated with tofacitinib. Here the CDR3 DNA reads TGCAGCGTGGGACAGCTCAGGACGGGCACCGGGGAGCTGTTTTTT. Translating gives CSVGQLRTGTGELFF.